This T cell receptor beta chain was identified during a study of tumor and adjacent non-tumor tissue in lung cancer (dated 2018 in TCRdb). About the investigation overall: By cancer type, the cohort comprised some 13 adenocarcinoma patients, a couple of squamous cell carcinoma patients and 1 small cell lung cancer patient. The 15 enrolled patients, of whom around 10 were men and 5 were women, were aged roughly 30 to 85 years and were diagnosed with TNM stage I to III disease. In total, sequencing yielded 125,075,908 productive TCRbeta reads, which works out to an average of about 4.2 million reads per sample. Bulk TCRbeta repertoires were compared between lung tumor tissue and matched distant non-tumor lung tissue obtained from approximately 15 lung cancer patients. TCRbeta CDR3 sequencing was performed on thirty paired specimens, with one tumor sample and one normal lung sample collected per patient. On the study overall, not on this receptor specifically: Peripheral blood was not sequenced, so blood TCRbeta repertoires were not examined in the lung cancer patients of the study. Younger patients had significantly higher TCR diversity, and higher tumor TCR diversity was associated with shorter overall and disease-free survival. Neither the sequencing platform nor unique molecular identifiers are named or mentioned anywhere in the methods. The top 100 clones accounted for a significantly larger cumulative portion of the repertoire in normal lung than in tumor tissue. Only about 15 patients were in the cohort, and the authors stated that larger samples and more detailed clinical data are needed. TCR diversity (inverse Simpson) was significantly higher in tumor than in normal lung tissue (approximately 440 vs 150, P = 0.0075, Mann-Whitney U test).

Bulk unsorted tissue served as the source for RNA extraction, and RNA quality was assessed using a NanoDrop ND-1000 and an Agilent 2100. Donors were newly diagnosed lung cancer patients admitted for thoracic surgery in China between August and November 2014, without prior chemotherapy. Anyone who had undergone radiotherapy or chemotherapy before, or who had another cancer at the same time, was left out of the study. Surgical tissue pieces of about 1-2.1 cm3 were preserved in RNAlater solution and stored at -80 °C until use. The protocol used for the library was multiplex PCR. The sequencer listed for this sample is Illumina HiSeq 2500. Following protocols modified from ARM-PCR, the researchers constructed TCRbeta libraries through three rounds of nested PCR with primers (Table S4). Before sequencing, PCR products of 200-500 bp were excised from the gel and purified with the QIAquick gel extraction kit. Turning to the authors' computational methods: Trimmomatic was used to clean the reads, FLASH was used to merge the reads into complete CDR3 sequences, and MiTCR was used to assign the reads to V(D)J germline segments. Clonal diversity was calculated as the inverse Simpson's index using VDJtools. A read counted as productive if the sequence was in-frame and lacked a premature stop codon. The public sequencing data were trimmed at Q25 with fastp and processed into clonotypes with MiXCR by TCRdb, which kept only in-frame beta chains. Every entry covers one CDR3 protein and lists the most common genes and DNA from its rows. These V and J calls derive from TCRdb rather than the authors' analysis. Within this sample are 89,000 or so distinct CDR3 sequences, with about 61% of them counted one time only. Together, the top ten hold roughly 15% of the sample.

In its sample, this clonotype was seen many times. This receptor's antigen is unknown. Nothing much larger sits one base from this clone, and base qualities are not available. The germline V gene supplies CDR1 ENHRY and CDR2 SYGVKD. The V end gives up 8 bases and the J end 8 bases, leaving 18 bases in the junction not matched to a gene. From cysteine to phenylalanine, the CDR3 is 16 amino acids long. Only the CDR3 portion is preserved as DNA: 48 bases, with reading frame beginning at the first base. This receptor was taken from a man aged 65 to 79 with non-small cell lung cancer. Recombination linked TRBV10-3 to TRBJ1-1, and 9 junctional nucleotides match TRBD1. The sample comprised lung tumor tissue. The CDR3 has the sequence CAIGPSPGQGIPEAFF. The base sequence is TGTGCCATCGGCCCCTCCCCGGGACAGGGAATTCCCGAAGCTTTCTTT.